Each of the 15 T cell receptor beta chains below was sequenced from the same sample in a study of T cells in Graves' hyperthyroidism and ophthalmopathy. Amplified TCR beta CDR3 regions came from RNA transcripts. The study used the HTBI primer set for a first-round RT-PCR of the TCR CDR3. A single record per CDR3 protein comes from TCRdb applying MiXCR to the multiplex PCR reads. Among about 360,000 distinct CDR3 sequences listed, roughly an eighth were seen once. Sequenced: blood. All receptors derive from a woman younger than 35 with Graves' hyperthyroidism.

This clonotype showed up many times. The gene calls are TRBV20-1 and TRBJ2-1; 11 nucleotides agree with TRBD2. The CDR3 runs 16 residues. Germline CDR1 and CDR2: DFQATT and SNEGSKA (reference sequence). Trimming removed 4 bases from V and 0 bases from J; junction bases left unmatched: 5. The DNA for the CDR3 is TGCAGTGCTAATGGACTAGCGGGCGACTCCTACAATGAGCAGTTCTTC. This encodes CSANGLAGDSYNEQFF.

Ten or more counts support this clonotype. The CDR3 coding sequence is TGCGCCAGCAGCTTGGAGGCGGGACTAAATGAGCAGTTCTTC. Translation: CASSLEAGLNEQFF. The chain links TRBV5-1 to TRBJ2-1; 7 bases line up with TRBD2. The CDR3 runs to 14 residues. CDR1 is SGHRS, CDR2 YFSETQ, per germline. V lost 0 bases to trimming and J lost 7 bases; unmatched junction nucleotides: 4.

In this sample, this clonotype turned up a few times. The DNA for the CDR3 is TGTGCCAGCAGCCAAGATTTGGCTAGCGGATCCTACGAGCAGTACTTC. This encodes CASSQDLASGSYEQYF. The rearrangement uses TRBV4-2 and TRBJ2-7, with 7 positions matching TRBD2. In germline, CDR1 is LGHNA, CDR2 YNFKEQ. The CDR3 contains 16 residues. V shed 0 bases and J 1 base; nucleotides not matched to a gene: 6.

Worth noting for this clonotype: A much larger clone is a single base away; this may be a read error. The genes are TRBV6-2 or TRBV6-3 and TRBJ2-1; D is ambiguous. Germline V gives CDR1 MNHEY, CDR2 SVGEGT. CDR3 length: 12 residues. This CDR3 reads CASRLGWNGQFF. CDR3 nucleotides: TGTGCCAGCAGATTAGGGTGGAATGGGCAGTTCTTC.

This clonotype was seen ten or more times. The chain couples TRBV6-2 or TRBV6-3 to TRBJ2-7, with no clear D. From germline, CDR1 is MNHEY and CDR2 SVGEGT. V was pared by 0 bases and J by 3 bases, with 9 bases between. The CDR3 sequence is 14 residues long. CDR3 amino acids: CASSYSGIYYEQYF. The CDR3 bases are TGTGCCAGCAGTTACTCGGGGATCTACTACGAGCAGTACTTC.

This clonotype was counted ten times or more. The genes are TRBV28 and TRBJ1-6, with TRBD1 as a possible D gene (6 bases). Between the trimmed V and J ends, which lost 7 bases and 7 bases, there was a span of 14 bases. Germline assignment: CDR1 MDHEN and CDR2 SYDVKM. The CDR3 has 14 amino acids. DNA for the CDR3: TGTGCCAGCAATACCAGGGGTAGGAATTCACCCCTCCACTTT. It encodes CASNTRGRNSPLHF. The whole variable domain, remainder taken from reference TRBV28 and TRBJ1-6, is DVKVTQSSRYLVKRTGEKVFLECVQDMDHENMFWYRQDPGLGLRLIYFSYDVKMKEKGDIPEGYSVSREKKERFSLILESASTNQTSMYLCASNTRGRNSPLHFGNGTRLTVT.

The V call is TRBV28, the J call TRBJ2-7; 12 nucleotides match TRBD2. Germline-derived CDR1 and CDR2 are MDHEN and SYDVKM. This CDR3 region has 17 residues. The V and J ends lost 8 bases and 7 bases, in that order; junction bases with no gene match: 18. The DNA of the CDR3 is TGTGCCAGCTCACCAACTAGACTAGCGGGAGCGTTGGATGAGCAGTACTTC. Its protein is CASSPTRLAGALDEQYF.

V is TRBV5-1 and J is TRBJ2-5, with TRBD2 identical over 10 bases. The CDR3 is 17 residues long. With 4 bases clipped from V and 2 bases from J, the junction kept 11 bases outside the gene matches. Germline CDR1 is SGHRS and CDR2 is YFSETQ. CDR3: CASSESGGAWKQETQYF. CDR3 in DNA: TGCGCCAGCAGCGAAAGCGGGGGGGCTTGGAAACAAGAGACCCAGTACTTC.

The V call is TRBV7-9, the J call TRBJ2-5; perhaps TRBD2 as D (5 bases). CDR1 and CDR2 (germline): SEHNR, FQNEAQ (reference sequence). This CDR3 spans 11 amino acids. The V gene lost 4 bases and the J gene lost 13 bases, with 13 bases spanning the gap. The CDR3 nucleotides are TGTGCCAGCAGCTATGAGGGTCTTCGGTACTTC. Translation gives CASSYEGLRYF.

V usage is TRBV3-1 and J usage is TRBJ1-3, with D unresolved. CDR3 length equals 16 residues. The germline V and J ends were trimmed by 0 bases and 2 bases, with 11 bases remaining between them. Germline V CDR1 and CDR2: LGHDT, YNNKEL (reference sequence). CDR3 DNA sequence: TGTGCCAGCAGCCAAGAACGCGGGGTCGCTGGAAACACCATATATTTT. Translated, it gives CASSQERGVAGNTIYF.

This clonotype was seen many times. V usage is TRBV12-3 or TRBV12-4 and J usage is TRBJ1-3; a weak D match, TRBD1 (5 bases). With 4 bases removed from V and 7 bases from J, the gap between germline ends came to 14 bases. The CDR3 sequence is 14 residues long. The CDR3 protein is CASSSSGTPNTIYF. Here the CDR3 DNA reads TGTGCCAGCAGTTCATCCGGGACCCCGAACACCATATATTTT.

Many counts were recorded for this clonotype. This chain joins TRBV28 and TRBJ2-7; 9 bases are a match to TRBD1. The CDR3 sequence is 15 residues long. Germline assignment: CDR1 MDHEN and CDR2 SYDVKM. V lost 6 bases and J lost 6; bases outside the gene matches: 12. CDR3 amino acids: CASRSAGTGFFEQYF. In nucleotides, the CDR3 is TGTGCCAGCAGATCAGCCGGGACAGGGTTCTTCGAGCAGTACTTC.

This clonotype was picked up many times. V and J are TRBV28 and TRBJ2-4, with 8 bases lining up with TRBD2. The germline gives CDR1 MDHEN, CDR2 SYDVKM. The J segment lost 7 bases and the V segment lost 4 bases, leaving 12 bases of the junction unmatched. The CDR3 has 16 amino acids. Here the CDR3 reads CASSSPPSGGDNIQYF. In DNA form, the CDR3 reads TGTGCCAGCAGTTCACCACCGAGCGGGGGAGATAACATTCAGTACTTC.

This clonotype was seen many times. V is TRBV7-3 and J is TRBJ2-1; TRBD2 matches 8 bases. CDR1 SGHTA and CDR2 FQGTGA come from the germline V gene. Trimming removed 3 bases from V and 9 bases from J; junction bases left unmatched: 7. CDR3 size: 14 residues. The CDR3 here is CASSFSGSPSEQFF. CDR3 sequence (DNA): TGTGCCAGCAGCTTCAGCGGGAGTCCGAGTGAGCAGTTCTTC.

Only a few counts were recorded for this clonotype. A much larger clone is a single base away; this may be a read error. This chain uses TRBV7-9 with TRBJ2-5, with 7 positions matching TRBD1. The CDR3 loop spans 14 amino acids. V was clipped by 5 bases and J by 6 bases; unmatched bases: 9. Germline values: CDR1 SEHNR, CDR2 FQNEAQ (reference sequence). The CDR3 here is CASSPGSRGQTQYF. The CDR3 bases are TGTGCCAGCAGCCCCGGGTCAAGGGGGCAGACCCAGTACTTC.